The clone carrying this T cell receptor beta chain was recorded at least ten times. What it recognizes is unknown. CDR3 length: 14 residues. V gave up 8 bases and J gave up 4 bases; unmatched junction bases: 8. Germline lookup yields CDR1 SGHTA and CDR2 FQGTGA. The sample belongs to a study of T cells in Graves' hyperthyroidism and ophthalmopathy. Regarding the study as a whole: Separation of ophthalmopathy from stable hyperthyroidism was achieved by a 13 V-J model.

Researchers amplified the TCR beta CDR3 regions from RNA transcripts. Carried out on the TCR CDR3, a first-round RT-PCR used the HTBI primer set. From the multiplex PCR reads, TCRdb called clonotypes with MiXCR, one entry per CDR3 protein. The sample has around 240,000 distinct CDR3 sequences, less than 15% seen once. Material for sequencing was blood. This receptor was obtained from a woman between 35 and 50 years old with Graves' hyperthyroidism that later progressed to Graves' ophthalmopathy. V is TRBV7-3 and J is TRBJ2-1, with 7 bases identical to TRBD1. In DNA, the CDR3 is TGTGCCAGCTCAGACAGGGTGGGTTACAATGAGCAGTTCTTC. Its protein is CASSDRVGYNEQFF.